This TCR beta chain was observed in a study of blood T cell repertoires in COVID-19. Study at large: Whether acute or convalescent, the COVID-19 samples came from the United States, Italy and Spain. The analysed material was cDNA or gDNA that came from T cells, B-cell-depleted T cells, or PBMCs.

In terms of age and location, participants ranged from roughly 18 to 90 years and lived in about 25 US areas. Cohort 3 recovery required two negative PCRs, clearance, or symptom resolution. Sequencing used immunoSEQ multiplex PCR; TCRdb keeps in-frame clones, though not all of them. Altogether 150,000 to 190,000 clones are present, about 81% being singletons, with the ten largest covering around 7.1%. V dropped 2 bases and J dropped 7 bases, with 6 bases sitting between them. The CDR3 totals 11 residues. Sequencing input: PBMCs or T cells enriched from blood (not recorded which). The sequence was collected from a man aged 50 to 59 who had recovered from COVID-19. The V and J genes are TRBV12-3 or TRBV12-4 and TRBJ2-7; D gene ambiguous. CDR3: CASSLRGEQYF. CDR3 in DNA: TGTGCCAGCAGTTTAAGAGGAGAGCAGTACTTC.